This T cell receptor (beta chain) was recovered during a study of blood T cell repertoires in COVID-19. Overall study context: Samples of COVID-19 (acute and convalescent) were obtained from the United States, Italy and Spain. T cells, B-cell-depleted T cells, or PBMCs supplied cDNA or gDNA.

In the original processing: Counts of nucleated cells, estimated from reference gene primer amplification, were obtained. Data came from immunoSEQ multiplex PCR; TCRdb stores just in-frame clones and leaves some out. V, J and clone size derive from that table, while D and trimming were established from the DNA sequence. The sample has fewer than 120,000 clones, 88% seen once. Trimming took 4 bases from V and 5 from J; bases not matched to a gene: 14. This CDR3 contains 18 residues. Germline V gene lookup returns CDR1 KGHSH and CDR2 LQKENI. The specimen was peripheral blood. The origin of this receptor is a woman between 50 and 59 years old with acute or convalescent COVID-19. The V call is TRBV18, the J call TRBJ2-2, with 9 bases matching TRBD1. CDR3 protein: CASSLQGAGPGPTGELFF. The CDR3, as DNA: TGTGCCAGCTCACTACAGGGGGCCGGACCCGGGCCAACCGGGGAGCTGTTTTTT.